This TCR beta chain is drawn from a study of spatial heterogeneity in lung cancer. By its share, this clonotype is medium-sized (0.01 to 0.1%). No antigen is known for it. Losses at the gene ends were 0 bases for V and 2 bases for J; bases not matched to a gene: 8. Germline V gives CDR1 DFQATT, CDR2 SNEGSKA (reference sequence). The CDR3 extends over 17 amino acids. TCRdb itself ran the 5' RACE reads through MiXCR, one entry per CDR3 protein. The sample lists more than 3,000 distinct CDR3 sequences; approximately 4.9% were seen once. Findings and caveats of the study: Counts of expanded intratumoral alpha and beta TCRs tracked tumor mutation counts.

As for time point: sample taken at primary tumor resection. This receptor was obtained from a female donor with early-stage non-small cell lung cancer. Sequences were derived from lung tumor tissue, sampled at surgery. V and J are TRBV20-1 and TRBJ2-3; 10 bases agree with TRBD2. Here the CDR3 reads CSARDLLGLALTDTQYF. The CDR3 DNA reads as TGCAGTGCTAGAGATCTCTTGGGACTAGCGCTCACAGATACGCAGTATTTT.